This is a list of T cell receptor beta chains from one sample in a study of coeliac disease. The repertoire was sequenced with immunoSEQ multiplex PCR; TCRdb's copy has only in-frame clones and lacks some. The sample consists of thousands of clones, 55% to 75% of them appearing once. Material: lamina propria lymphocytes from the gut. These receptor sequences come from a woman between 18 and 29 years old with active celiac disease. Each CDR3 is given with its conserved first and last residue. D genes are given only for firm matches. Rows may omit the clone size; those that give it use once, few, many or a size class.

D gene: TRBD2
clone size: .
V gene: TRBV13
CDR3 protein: CASSQTSGSSYEQYF

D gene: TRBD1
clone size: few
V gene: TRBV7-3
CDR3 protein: CASSVGQLSGANVLTF

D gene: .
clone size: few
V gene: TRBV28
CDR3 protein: CASSHQRSYHTLDTQYF

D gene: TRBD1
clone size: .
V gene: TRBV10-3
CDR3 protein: CAISAGQGSTEAFF

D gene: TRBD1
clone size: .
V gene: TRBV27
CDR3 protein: CASSPRQGSAQPQHF

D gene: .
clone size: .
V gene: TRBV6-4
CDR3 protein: CASSESGSTDTQYF

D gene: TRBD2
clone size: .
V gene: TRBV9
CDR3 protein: CASSAPQSGGANTGELFF

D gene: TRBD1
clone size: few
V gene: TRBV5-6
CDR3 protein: CASSSDRVGQYF

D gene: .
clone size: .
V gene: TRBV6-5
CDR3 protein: CASSTRGSSYNEQFF

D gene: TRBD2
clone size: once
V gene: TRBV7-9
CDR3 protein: CASSPHQSGSEQYF

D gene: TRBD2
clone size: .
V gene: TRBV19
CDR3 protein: CASSIYSGGTQETQYF